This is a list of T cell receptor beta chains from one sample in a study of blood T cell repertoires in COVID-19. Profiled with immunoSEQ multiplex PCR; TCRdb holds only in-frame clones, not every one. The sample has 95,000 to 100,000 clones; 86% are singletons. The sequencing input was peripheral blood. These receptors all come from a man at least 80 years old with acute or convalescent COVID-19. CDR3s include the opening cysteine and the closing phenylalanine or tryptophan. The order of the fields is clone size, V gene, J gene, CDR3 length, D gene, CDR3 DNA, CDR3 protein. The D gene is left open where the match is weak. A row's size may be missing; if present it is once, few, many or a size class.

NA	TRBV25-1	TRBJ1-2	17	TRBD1	TGTGCCAGCAGTGAATTGAGGGGACAGGGGGGGAACTATGGCTACACCTTC	CASSELRGQGGNYGYTF
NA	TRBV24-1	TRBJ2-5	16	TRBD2	TGTGCCACCAGTGATCCAACTAGCGGGAGGGGAGAGACCCAGTACTTC	CATSDPTSGRGETQYF
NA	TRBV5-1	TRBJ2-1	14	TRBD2	TGCGCCAGCAGCTGGAGCGGGAGCTACAATGAGCAGTTCTTC	CASSWSGSYNEQFF
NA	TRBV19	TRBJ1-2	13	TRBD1	TGTGCCAGTAGTATACGGGACAGCTATGGCTACACCTTC	CASSIRDSYGYTF
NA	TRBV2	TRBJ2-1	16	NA	TGTGCCAGCAGGGCCGAAGGGGGTGGGGCCTACAATGAGCAGTTCTTC	CASRAEGGGAYNEQFF
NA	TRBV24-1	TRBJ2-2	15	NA	TGTGCCACCAGTGATCCCCAGCCGGGGGCCGGGGAGCTGTTTTTT	CATSDPQPGAGELFF
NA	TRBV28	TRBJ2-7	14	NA	TGTGCCAGCAGTTTAGCAGGGTTGTCTAACGAGCAGTACTTC	CASSLAGLSNEQYF
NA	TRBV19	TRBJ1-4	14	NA	TGTGCCAGTTCCGGCGGTTCCATCAATGAAAAACTGTTTTTT	CASSGGSINEKLFF
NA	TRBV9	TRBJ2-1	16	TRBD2	TGTGCCAGCAGCGTAGGGCTAGCGGATATCTACAATGAGCAGTTCTTC	CASSVGLADIYNEQFF
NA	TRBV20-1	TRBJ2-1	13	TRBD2	TGCAGTGTTAGTAGCGGGAGAGACAATGAGCAGTTCTTC	CSVSSGRDNEQFF
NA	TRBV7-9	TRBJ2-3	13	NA	TGTGCCAGCAGCCTGATAGGCACAGATACGCAGTATTTT	CASSLIGTDTQYF
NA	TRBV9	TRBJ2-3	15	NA	TGTGCCAGCAGCGTTGGGGGGATGCGCACAGATACGCAGTATTTT	CASSVGGMRTDTQYF
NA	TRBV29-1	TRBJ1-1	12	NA	TGCAGCGTTAACAGGGTGAACACTGAAGCTTTCTTT	CSVNRVNTEAFF
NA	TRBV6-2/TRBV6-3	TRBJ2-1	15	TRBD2	TGTGCCAGCAGTGTACTAGCGGGATTTTACAATGAGCAGTTCTTC	CASSVLAGFYNEQFF
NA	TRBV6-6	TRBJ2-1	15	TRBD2	TGTGCCAGCAGTTTCGATAGCGGGAGGGCCTATGAGCAGTTCTTC	CASSFDSGRAYEQFF
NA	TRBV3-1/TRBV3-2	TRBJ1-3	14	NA	TGTGCCAGCAGCCCACAGAGCTCTGGAAACACCATATATTTT	CASSPQSSGNTIYF
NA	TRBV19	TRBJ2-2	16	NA	TGTGCCAGTAGTATAGGCGGGGGCGCGAACACCGGGGAGCTGTTTTTT	CASSIGGGANTGELFF
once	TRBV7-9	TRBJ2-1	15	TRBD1	TGTGCCAGCAGACCGGACAGGGGGCCCAACAATGAGCAGTTCTTC	CASRPDRGPNNEQFF
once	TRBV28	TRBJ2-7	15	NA	TGTGCCAGCAGTTTTGTTAGGGACACCTCCTACGAGCAGTACTTC	CASSFVRDTSYEQYF
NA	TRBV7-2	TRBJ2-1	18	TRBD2	TGTGCCAGCAGCAACCCCGGGACTAGCAGACAGACCTACAATGAGCAGTTCTTC	CASSNPGTSRQTYNEQFF
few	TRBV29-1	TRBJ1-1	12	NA	TGCAGCGTTAACGGCCCTAGAGCTGAAGCTTTCTTT	CSVNGPRAEAFF
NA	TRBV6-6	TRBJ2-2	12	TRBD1	TGTGCCAGCAGTGCGACAGGGCGAGAGCTGTTTTTT	CASSATGRELFF
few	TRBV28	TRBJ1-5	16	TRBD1	TGTGCCAGCAGGAGCCCGACAGGGGGTCGCAATCAGCCCCAGCATTTT	CASRSPTGGRNQPQHF
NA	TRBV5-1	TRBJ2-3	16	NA	TGCGCCAGCAGCCCTCTAGGGGGGGGCACGACAGATACGCAGTATTTT	CASSPLGGGTTDTQYF
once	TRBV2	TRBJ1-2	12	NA	TGTGCCAGCAGTGCGACGGGGGGCGGCTACACCTTC	CASSATGGGYTF
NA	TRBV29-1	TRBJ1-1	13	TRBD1	TGCAGCGTCCTAAATACCGGGACAGAGGAAGCTTTCTTT	CSVLNTGTEEAFF
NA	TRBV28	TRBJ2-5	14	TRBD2	TGTGCCAGCAGGCCTAGCGGGAGAGGGGAGACCCAGTACTTC	CASRPSGRGETQYF
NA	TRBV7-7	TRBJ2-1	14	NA	TGTGCTAGCAGCTTAGGGGCAGGGATGAATGAGCAGTTCTTC	CASSLGAGMNEQFF
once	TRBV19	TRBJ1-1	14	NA	TGTGCCAGTAGTCCGGACAGATACAACACTGAAGCTTTCTTT	CASSPDRYNTEAFF
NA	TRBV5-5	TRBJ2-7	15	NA	TGTGCCAGCAGCTTGGAGCTAGCAACCCCCTACGAGCAGTACTTC	CASSLELATPYEQYF
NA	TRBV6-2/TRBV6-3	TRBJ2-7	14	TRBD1	TGTGCCAGCAGTTACAACGACAGGGGATACGAGCAGTACTTC	CASSYNDRGYEQYF
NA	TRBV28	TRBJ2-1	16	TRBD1	TGTGCCAGCAGTCCCCCGGGACAGCCCTCCTACAATGAGCAGTTCTTC	CASSPPGQPSYNEQFF
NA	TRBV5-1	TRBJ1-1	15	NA	TGCGCCAGCAGCCCAGGGGACCAGGTGAACACTGAAGCTTTCTTT	CASSPGDQVNTEAFF
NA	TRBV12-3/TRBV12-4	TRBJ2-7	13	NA	TGTGCCAGCAGTGCGGACAGCGACTACGAGCAGTACTTC	CASSADSDYEQYF
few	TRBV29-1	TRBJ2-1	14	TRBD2	TGCAGCGTGGTAGGACTAGCGGGAGGTTATGAGCAGTTCTTC	CSVVGLAGGYEQFF
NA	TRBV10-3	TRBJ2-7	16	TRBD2	TGTGCCATCAGTGAGTCGGGCCGAGCGGGAATTTACGAGCAGTACTTC	CAISESGRAGIYEQYF
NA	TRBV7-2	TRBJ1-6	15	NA	TGTGCCAGCAGCTCCTTCCCAGGGACAAATTCACCCCTCCACTTT	CASSSFPGTNSPLHF
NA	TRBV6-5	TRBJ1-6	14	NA	TGTGCCGGGAGGGGCAACTCCTATAATTCACCCCTCCACTTT	CAGRGNSYNSPLHF
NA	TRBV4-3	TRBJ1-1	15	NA	TGCGCCAGCAGCCCGGGAAGCGGGGGTTGGACTGAAGCTTTCTTT	CASSPGSGGWTEAFF
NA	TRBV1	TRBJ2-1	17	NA	TGCACCAGCAGCTATAGTTGGACAGTTAATTCCTACAATGAGCAGTTCTTC	CTSSYSWTVNSYNEQFF
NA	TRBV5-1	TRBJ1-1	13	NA	TGCGCCAGCGAATCAGGGGTGGGCACTGAAGCTTTCTTT	CASESGVGTEAFF
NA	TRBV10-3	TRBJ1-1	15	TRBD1	TGTGCCATCAGTGACCGACAGGGGGCGACCACTGAAGCTTTCTTT	CAISDRQGATTEAFF
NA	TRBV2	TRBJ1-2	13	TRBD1	TGTGCCATCCCACAGGGGGCGGACTATGGCTACACCTTC	CAIPQGADYGYTF
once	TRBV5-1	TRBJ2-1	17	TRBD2	TGCGCCAGCAGCTTGAATCCTAGCGGGAGAATTACGCGTGAGCAGTTCTTC	CASSLNPSGRITREQFF
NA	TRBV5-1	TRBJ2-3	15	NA	TGCGCCAGCAGCTTGGCTGGGGGCGCGGCAGATACGCAGTATTTT	CASSLAGGAADTQYF
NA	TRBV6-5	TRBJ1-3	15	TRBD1	TGTGCCAGTATTTCCGGGACAGGGGAAGGAAACACCATATATTTT	CASISGTGEGNTIYF
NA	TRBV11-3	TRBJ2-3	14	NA	TGTGCCAGCAGCTTAGCCGGGTCGACAGATACGCAGTATTTT	CASSLAGSTDTQYF
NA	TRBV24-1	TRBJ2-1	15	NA	TGTGCCACCAGTGATCCGCGGGGCGGTTACAATGAGCAGTTCTTC	CATSDPRGGYNEQFF
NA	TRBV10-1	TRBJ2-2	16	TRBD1	TGCGCCAGCAGTGAAGGGACAGGCGAGGGCACCGGGGAGCTGTTTTTT	CASSEGTGEGTGELFF
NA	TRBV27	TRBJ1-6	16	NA	TGTGCCAGCAGCCCCCAGGGGCACCTCTATAATTCACCCCTCCACTTT	CASSPQGHLYNSPLHF
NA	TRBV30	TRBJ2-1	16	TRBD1	TGTGCCTGGAGTGTACCGGGACAGGGGGCGAGGAATGAGCAGTTCTTC	CAWSVPGQGARNEQFF
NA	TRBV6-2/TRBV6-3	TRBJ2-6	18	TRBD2	TGTGCCAGCAGTTACACCAGCGGGAGGGGCTCTGGGGCCAACGTCCTGACTTTC	CASSYTSGRGSGANVLTF
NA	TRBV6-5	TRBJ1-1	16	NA	TGTGCCAGCAGTTACTCCGGAGTGGGGGCACACACTGAAGCTTTCTTT	CASSYSGVGAHTEAFF
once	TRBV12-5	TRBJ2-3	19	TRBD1	TGTGCTAGTGGTTTGGTACCGGTCAGGGGGATCAAAAGCACAGATACGCAGTATTTT	CASGLVPVRGIKSTDTQYF
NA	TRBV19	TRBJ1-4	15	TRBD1	TGTGCCAGTAGTAGCAACCGGGACAGGAATGAAAAACTGTTTTTT	CASSSNRDRNEKLFF